The 10 T cell receptor beta chains presented below share a single source sample, sequenced in a study of blood T cells in healthy people across ages. With a J-beta primer mix and a sample-barcoded 5' primer, a second PCR ran about 7 to 11 cycles. One entry per CDR3 protein, called by TCRdb with MiXCR from the 5' RACE reads. The data hold over 450,000 distinct CDR3 sequences, with approximately 25% observed a single time. Another study also made use of these data, one on T cells of mothers and their children.

Source material: blood. The source of these receptors is a boy between 10 and 17 years old in good health.

This chain links TRBV2 with TRBJ2-5, with 9 bases lining up with TRBD1. With V trimmed by 6 bases and J by 5 bases, 10 bases remained unmatched. The CDR3 runs to 15 residues. Germline-derived CDR1 and CDR2 are SNHLY and FYNNEI. The CDR3 DNA is TGTGCCAGCAGAGCAAACAGGGGGCTGGTGGAGACCCAGTACTTC. Its protein is CASRANRGLVETQYF.

The chain combines TRBV28 with TRBJ1-2, with D possibly matching TRBD1 (5 bases). The CDR3 has 15 residues. In germline, CDR1 is MDHEN, CDR2 SYDVKM. Trimming cost V 5 bases and J 4 bases, with 17 bases left between them. The CDR3 DNA sequence: TGTGCCAGCAGTCGGAGTGACAGACTCTCCTATGGCTACACCTTC. As protein: CASSRSDRLSYGYTF.

The chain joins TRBV5-1 to TRBJ2-5; D unclear. Germline V CDR1 and CDR2: SGHRS, YFSETQ. The CDR3 covers 14 residues. The V end was cut by 0 bases, the J end by 5 bases, with 11 bases between. The chain's CDR3 is CASSLVLGRETQYF. Written as DNA, the CDR3 is TGCGCCAGCAGCTTGGTTCTCGGCAGGGAGACCCAGTACTTC.

The chain uses TRBV20-1 and TRBJ2-5; TRBD1 agrees at 7 bases. The end of the DNA aligns better with TRBJ2-7, so the J call may be wrong. The CDR3 sequence is 14 residues long. Germline V gene sequence: CDR1 DFQATT, CDR2 SNEGSKA (reference sequence). CDR3 DNA: TGCAGTGCTAGCCCCGGGACAGAAGCCTACGAGCAGTACTTC. Its translation is CSASPGTEAYEQYF.

V and J are TRBV6-8 and TRBJ2-7; a weak D match, TRBD1 (7 bases). The CDR3 consists of 16 residues. The V gene lost 5 bases and the J gene lost 3 bases, with 20 bases spanning the gap. The germline CDR1 and CDR2 sequences are MNHGY and SAAAGT. The CDR3 DNA sequence: TGTGCCAGCAGTCGTGCGGGACAGAAGCACCGCTACGAGCAGTACTTC. Translated: CASSRAGQKHRYEQYF.

There are a few counts of this clonotype. The gene calls are TRBV6-2 or TRBV6-3 and TRBJ2-1; 8 bases line up with TRBD1. The V and J ends lost 7 bases and 5 bases, in that order; junction bases with no gene match: 7. Germline loops: CDR1 MNHEY, CDR2 SVGEGT. The CDR3 sequence is 14 residues long. The CDR3 sequence: CASKADRVNNEQFF. The CDR3 DNA reads TGTGCCAGCAAGGCGGACAGGGTGAACAATGAGCAGTTCTTC.

The genes are TRBV3-1 and TRBJ2-2; 9 nucleotides agree with TRBD2. The CDR3 is 17 residues long. Germline V lookup: CDR1 LGHDT, CDR2 YNNKEL (reference sequence). Trimming at V came to 5 bases and at J to 5 bases, leaving 12 bases not matched to a gene. CDR3 sequence: CASSASGTSFGTGELFF. For the CDR3, the DNA is TGTGCCAGCAGCGCCTCCGGGACTAGCTTTGGTACCGGGGAGCTGTTTTTT. The variable domain in full, with the rest retrieved from reference TRBV3-1 and TRBJ2-2, is DTAVSQTPKYLVTQMGNDKSIKCEQNLGHDTMYWYKQDSKKFLKIMFSYNNKELIINETVPNRFSPKSPDKAHLNLHINSLELGDSAVYFCASSASGTSFGTGELFFGEGSRLTVL.

This clonotype was observed a handful of times. This chain uses TRBV7-6 with TRBJ1-6, with D possibly TRBD1 on 5 matching bases. CDR1 SGHVS and CDR2 FNYEAQ come from the germline V gene. V was cut by 1 base and J by 9 bases, with 19 bases left in between. This CDR3 has 17 residues. The CDR3 spells CASSLENQGTGGSPLHF. The DNA for the CDR3 is TGTGCCAGCAGCTTAGAAAACCAGGGAACGGGGGGTTCACCCCTCCACTTT. Drawing the rest from reference TRBV7-6 and TRBJ1-6, the complete variable domain is GAGVSQSPRYKVTKRGQDVALRCDPISGHVSLYWYRQALGQGPEFLTYFNYEAQQDKSGLPNDRFSAERPEGSISTLTIQRTEQRDSAMYRCASSLENQGTGGSPLHFGNGTRLTVT.

The rearrangement joins TRBV6-5 to TRBJ2-3; tentative D call: TRBD1 (5 bases). V was clipped by 6 bases and J by 2 bases, with 15 bases between them. The CDR3 sequence is 15 residues long. The germline V gene has CDR1 MNHEY and CDR2 SVGAGI. The CDR3 DNA follows: TGTGCCAGCAGGCTCGACAGAGCATCCACAGATACGCAGTATTTT. Translating gives CASRLDRASTDTQYF.

The chain has TRBV11-2 and TRBJ2-4, with D perhaps TRBD1 (5 bases). V gave up 5 bases and J gave up 7 bases, with 12 bases separating them. CDR1 is SGHAT, CDR2 FQNNGV, per germline. This CDR3 comprises 13 residues. Here the CDR3 reads CASSRFKGNIQYF. Here the CDR3 DNA reads TGTGCCAGCAGCCGCTTTAAGGGGAACATTCAGTACTTC.